Below, 23 T cell receptor beta chains from the same sample are listed, as sequenced in a study of blood T cell repertoires in COVID-19. The table came from immunoSEQ multiplex PCR; TCRdb's copy has only in-frame clones and leaves some out. The sample has about 95,000 clones, over 75% seen once. The specimen was peripheral blood. Every receptor here comes from a human donor in a cohort sampled during active COVID-19.

The rearrangement joins TRBV28 to TRBJ2-5; D uncertain. This CDR3 is built from 11 residues. V lost 3 bases and J lost 5, with 4 bases in between. The germline V gene encodes CDR1 MDHEN and CDR2 SYDVKM. CDR3 coding DNA: TGTGCCAGCAGTTTCGCGGAGACCCAGTACTTC. It encodes CASSFAETQYF.

The rearrangement joins TRBV4-1 to TRBJ1-6; no clear D. Germline V gene sequence: CDR1 MGHRA, CDR2 YSYEKL. The CDR3 has 15 residues. The germline V and J ends were trimmed by 0 bases and 4 bases, with 7 bases remaining between them. In DNA form, the CDR3 reads TGCGCCAGCAGCCAAGATCCCGGGTATAATTCACCCCTCCACTTT. It is translated as CASSQDPGYNSPLHF.

This clone was recorded only once. V is TRBV2 and J is TRBJ2-3; 7 nucleotides match TRBD1. In germline, CDR1 is SNHLY, CDR2 FYNNEI. This CDR3 has 14 amino acids. J lost 2 bases, V lost 6 bases, and 5 bases had no gene match. DNA of the CDR3: TGTGCCAGCAGCCGGGACAGCCACACAGATACGCAGTATTTT. Its protein product is CASSRDSHTDTQYF.

The chain employs TRBV7-3 and TRBJ2-4, with TRBD1 matching 9 bases. The V and J ends lost 5 bases and 9 bases, in that order; junction bases with no gene match: 5. The germline V gene has CDR1 SGHTA and CDR2 FQGTGA. The CDR3 is 13 amino acids. The CDR3 region is CASSPGQGSIQYF. As DNA, the CDR3 is TGTGCCAGCAGCCCCGGACAGGGGAGCATTCAGTACTTC.

This chain uses TRBV4-2 with TRBJ1-2; D uncertain. The CDR3 is 14 amino acids. CDR1 is LGHNA and CDR2 is YNFKEQ in the germline V gene. The V end lost 0 bases, the J end lost 4 bases, and 9 bases lay between the germline ends. The CDR3 sequence: CASSQDQAGYGYTF. As DNA, the CDR3 is TGTGCCAGCAGCCAAGATCAGGCGGGCTATGGCTACACCTTC.

The chain joins TRBV13 to TRBJ1-1, with D possibly matching TRBD1 (5 bases). Trimming stripped 7 bases from V and 7 bases from J, with 22 bases between. The CDR3 spans 15 residues. CDR1 PRHDT and CDR2 FYEKMQ come from the germline V gene (reference sequence). CDR3 region: CASNEEWTRPFEAFF. The DNA for the CDR3 is TGTGCCAGCAACGAAGAATGGACAAGACCGTTTGAAGCTTTCTTT.

The V and J genes are TRBV3-1 (or the pseudogene TRBV3-2) and TRBJ1-2, with TRBD1 identical over 11 bases. Germline V lookup: CDR1 LGHDT, CDR2 YNNKEL (reference sequence). Trimming removed 4 bases from V and 3 bases from J; junction bases left unmatched: 1. The CDR3 covers 14 residues. CDR3 nucleotide sequence: TGTGCCAGCAGCCGGACAGGGGGCGACTATGGCTACACCTTC. Its translation is CASSRTGGDYGYTF.

The rearrangement uses TRBV7-9 and TRBJ1-2; D remains ambiguous. From germline, CDR1 is SEHNR and CDR2 FQNEAQ (reference sequence). The CDR3 is 14 residues long. Trimming removed 7 bases from V and 0 bases from J, with 12 bases in between. In DNA form, the CDR3 reads TGTGCCAGCATGGGCCCCGGCTCTAACTATGGCTACACCTTC. Protein product: CASMGPGSNYGYTF.

The chain employs TRBV3-1 (or the pseudogene TRBV3-2) and TRBJ2-1; TRBD1 agrees at 8 bases. Germline-derived CDR1 and CDR2 are LGHDT and YNNKEL (reference sequence). The J segment lost 2 bases and the V segment lost 2 bases, leaving 5 bases of the junction unmatched. The CDR3 consists of 16 residues. CDR3 sequence reads: CASSQRGTGTYNEQFF. In DNA form, the CDR3 reads TGTGCCAGCAGCCAAAGAGGGACAGGCACCTACAATGAGCAGTTCTTC.

This chain links TRBV15 with TRBJ1-2; D possibly corresponds to TRBD1 (6 bases). Trimming pared 0 bases from V and 8 bases from J, leaving 16 bases between. The CDR3 loop spans 15 amino acids. Germline CDR1 LNHNV, CDR2 YYDKDF (reference sequence). The CDR3 sequence: CATSREGAPGGGYTF. The CDR3 DNA reads as TGTGCCACCAGCAGAGAGGGGGCGCCCGGCGGAGGCTACACCTTC.

The V and J genes are TRBV5-6 and TRBJ1-2; 8 bases map to TRBD1. Germline CDR1 SGHDT, CDR2 YYEEEE. The CDR3 has 13 residues. V lost 1 base, J lost 7 bases, and 3 bases stayed unmatched. For the CDR3, the DNA is TGTGCCAGCAGCTTGCAGGGGGCGAGTGGCTACACCTTC. Protein sequence: CASSLQGASGYTF.

The V call is TRBV18, the J call TRBJ1-5, with D unclear. Germline V gene lookup returns CDR1 KGHSH and CDR2 LQKENI. This CDR3 comprises 15 residues. Trimming took off 5 bases at V and 2 bases at J, with 13 bases between the two ends. This chain's CDR3 is CASSVGPGGNQPQHF. The CDR3 nucleotides read TGTGCCAGCTCAGTTGGCCCAGGCGGCAATCAGCCCCAGCATTTT.

This chain joins TRBV19 and TRBJ1-1; 7 bases agree with TRBD1. CDR1 and CDR2 from the germline V gene are LNHDA and SQIVND (reference sequence). The CDR3 has 15 amino acids. With V trimmed by 1 base and J by 7 bases, 9 bases remained unmatched. This CDR3 is CASSIGRGAFDEAFF. As DNA, the CDR3 is TGTGCCAGTAGTATAGGCAGGGGGGCTTTCGATGAAGCTTTCTTT.

The chain is built from TRBV4-1 and TRBJ1-1; 7 positions agree with TRBD1. V shed 4 bases, J shed 0 bases, and the junction held 5 bases outside the gene matches. This CDR3 comprises 15 residues. Germline V lookup: CDR1 MGHRA, CDR2 YSYEKL. The CDR3 DNA reads TGCGCCAGCAGCCGAACAGGGGCCTTGAACACTGAAGCTTTCTTT. Translated, it gives CASSRTGALNTEAFF.

The chain combines TRBV28 with TRBJ1-4; maybe TRBD1 (5 bases). This CDR3 contains 15 residues. The V end lost 4 bases, the J end lost 8 bases, and 17 bases lay between the germline ends. CDR1 is MDHEN and CDR2 is SYDVKM in the germline V gene. CDR3 residues: CASSSPWGGEEKLFF. The CDR3 region has the DNA TGTGCCAGCAGTTCCCCATGGGGGGGTGAGGAAAAACTGTTTTTT.

The V and J genes are TRBV28 and TRBJ1-1, with D unresolved. Germline CDR1 and CDR2: MDHEN and SYDVKM. V gave up 7 bases and J gave up 10 bases, with 13 bases separating them. This CDR3 is built from 11 residues. The CDR3 loop is CASTQVGRAFF. DNA of the CDR3: TGTGCCAGCACCCAGGTGGGGAGAGCTTTCTTT.

The J gene is TRBJ1-4, the V gene TRBV6-5; maybe TRBD1 (6 bases). V was clipped by 2 bases and J by 1 base, with 8 bases between them. CDR3 length: 15 residues. CDR1 and CDR2 (germline): MNHEY, SVGAGI. The CDR3 here is CASSYGQLTNEKLFF. DNA for the CDR3: TGTGCCAGCAGTTACGGACAGCTAACTAATGAAAAACTGTTTTTT.

This chain joins TRBV9 and TRBJ2-1; 7 bases fit TRBD2. The V gene's germline CDR1 is SGDLS and CDR2 YYNGEE. With 5 bases clipped from V and 13 bases from J, the junction kept 9 bases outside the gene matches. The CDR3 has 12 residues. CDR3 DNA sequence: TGTGCCAGCAGTCCTTATGGGGGGGAACAGTTCTTC. Translated: CASSPYGGEQFF.

The chain carries TRBV6-5 and TRBJ2-7; D is unresolved. The CDR3 runs 12 residues. Germline CDR1 reads MNHEY; CDR2 reads SVGAGI. The V gene lost 3 bases and the J gene lost 7 bases, with 10 bases spanning the gap. The CDR3: CASSYSGREQYF. Here the CDR3 DNA reads TGTGCCAGCAGTTATAGTGGGCGTGAGCAGTACTTC.

This chain links TRBV5-1 with TRBJ2-2; D is possibly TRBD1 (5 bases). Between the trimmed V and J ends, which lost 0 bases and 8 bases, there was a span of 14 bases. This CDR3 region has 15 residues. CDR1 and CDR2 (germline): SGHRS, YFSETQ. The CDR3 spells CASSLDGHGMGELFF. As DNA, the CDR3 is TGCGCCAGCAGCTTGGATGGACACGGAATGGGGGAGCTGTTTTTT.

The chain links TRBV10-3 to TRBJ2-7; TRBD1 is a possible D gene (5 bases). Trimming shortened V by 4 bases and J by 6 bases, and 13 bases separated the two germline ends. Germline V CDR1 and CDR2: ENHRY, SYGVKD. The CDR3 totals 13 residues. This chain's CDR3 is CAISGGAHSEQYF. Written as DNA, the CDR3 is TGTGCCATCAGTGGTGGGGCCCACTCCGAGCAGTACTTC.

The rearrangement uses TRBV30 and TRBJ1-2, with 7 bases matching TRBD1. Losses at the gene ends were 3 bases for V and 6 bases for J; bases not matched to a gene: 7. Germline CDR1 and CDR2: GTSNPN and SVGIG (reference sequence). The length of the CDR3 is 13 residues. The CDR3 region is CAWSLPGQHGYTF. Here the CDR3 DNA reads TGTGCCTGGAGCTTACCGGGACAGCATGGCTACACCTTC.

V is TRBV12-3 or TRBV12-4 and J is TRBJ2-7; D unclear. The CDR3 runs 12 residues. The V and J ends lost 5 bases and 4 bases respectively, with 9 bases between them. The CDR3 DNA is TGTGCCAGCAGTCCCAAGCATTACGAGCAGTACTTC. This gives the protein CASSPKHYEQYF.